This entry is about one T cell receptor (beta chain). Its target is not known. This record belongs to a study of shared clonotypes between healthy human individuals. The study, taken as a whole, reports: The generation probabilities recorded for non-shared clonotypes fell below those of clonotypes shared by all four donors. Clonotypes that were shared across a handful of donors made up about 5.1% of naive CD4 clonotypes.

CDR1 is SGHRS, CDR2 YFSETQ, per germline. The V gene end was trimmed by 3 bases and the J gene end by 5 bases; junction bases not matched to a gene: 11. CDR3 size: 16 residues. The repertoire was sequenced with immunoSEQ multiplex PCR; TCRdb's copy has only in-frame clones and lacks some. The profile shows roughly 2.2 million clones, approximately 95% of them singletons. Specimen: naive CD4+ T cells from PBMCs. Subset reported: CD45RA+ positively selected. The V and J genes are TRBV5-1 and TRBJ2-3; 8 nucleotides agree with TRBD2. The receptor comes from a man aged 18 to 30 in good health. Some clones in this sample may be carry-over from other donors' samples. This CDR3 reads CASSSPQAGDGDTQYF. The CDR3 bases are TGCGCCAGCAGCTCCCCCCAAGCGGGGGATGGAGATACGCAGTATTTT.